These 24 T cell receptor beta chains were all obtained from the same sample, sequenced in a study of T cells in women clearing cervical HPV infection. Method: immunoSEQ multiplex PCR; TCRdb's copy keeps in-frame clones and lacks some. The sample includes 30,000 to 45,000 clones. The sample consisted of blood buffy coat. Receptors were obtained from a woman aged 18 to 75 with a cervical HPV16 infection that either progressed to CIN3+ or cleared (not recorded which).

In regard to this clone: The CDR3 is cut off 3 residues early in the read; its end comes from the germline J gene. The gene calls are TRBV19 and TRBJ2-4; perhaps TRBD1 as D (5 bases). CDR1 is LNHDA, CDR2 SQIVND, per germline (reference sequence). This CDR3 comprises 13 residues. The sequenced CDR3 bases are TGTGCCAGTAGTATAGACGGACAATATGGT. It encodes CASSIDGQYG. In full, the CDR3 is CASSIDGQYGQYF. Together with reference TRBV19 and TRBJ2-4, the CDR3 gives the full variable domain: DGGITQSPKYLFRKEGQNVTLSCEQNLNHDAMYWYRQDPGQGLRLIYYSQIVNDFQKGDIAEGYSVSREKKESFPLTVTSAQKNPTAFYLCASSIDGQYGQYFGAGTRLSVL.

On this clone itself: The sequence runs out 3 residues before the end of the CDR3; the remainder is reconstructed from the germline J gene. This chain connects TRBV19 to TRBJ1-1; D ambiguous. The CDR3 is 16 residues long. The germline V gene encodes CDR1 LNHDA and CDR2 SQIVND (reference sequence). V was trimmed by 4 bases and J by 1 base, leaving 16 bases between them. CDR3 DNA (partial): TGTGCCAGTAGTACGTGGGCCTCCAGGCAGAACACTGAA. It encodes CASSTWASRQNTE. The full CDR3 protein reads CASSTWASRQNTEAFF.

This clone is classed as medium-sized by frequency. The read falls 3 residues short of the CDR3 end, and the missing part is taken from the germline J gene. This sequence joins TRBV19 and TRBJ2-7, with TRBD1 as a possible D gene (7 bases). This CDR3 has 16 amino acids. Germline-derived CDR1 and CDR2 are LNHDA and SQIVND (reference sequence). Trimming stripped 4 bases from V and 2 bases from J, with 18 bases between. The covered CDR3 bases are TGTGCCAGTAGTACCATGGGGGGACAGCCTGCCTACGAG. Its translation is CASSTMGGQPAYE. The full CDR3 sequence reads CASSTMGGQPAYEQYF.

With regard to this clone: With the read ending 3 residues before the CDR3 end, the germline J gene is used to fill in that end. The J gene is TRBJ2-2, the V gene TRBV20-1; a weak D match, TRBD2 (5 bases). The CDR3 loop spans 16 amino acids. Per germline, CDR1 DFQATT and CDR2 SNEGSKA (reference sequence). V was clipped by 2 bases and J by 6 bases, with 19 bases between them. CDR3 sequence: CSARPRKRGSSGELFF. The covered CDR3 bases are TGCAGTGCTAGACCTAGGAAACGGGGTTCCTCCGGGGAG.

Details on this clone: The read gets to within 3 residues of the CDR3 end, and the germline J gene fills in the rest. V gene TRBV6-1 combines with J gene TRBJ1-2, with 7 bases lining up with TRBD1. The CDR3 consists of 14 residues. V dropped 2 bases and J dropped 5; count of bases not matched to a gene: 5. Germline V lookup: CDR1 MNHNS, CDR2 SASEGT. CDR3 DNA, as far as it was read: TGTGCCAGCAGTGAAATGTCAGGGGGGTATGGC. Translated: CASSEMSGGYG. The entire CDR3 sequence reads CASSEMSGGYGYTF.

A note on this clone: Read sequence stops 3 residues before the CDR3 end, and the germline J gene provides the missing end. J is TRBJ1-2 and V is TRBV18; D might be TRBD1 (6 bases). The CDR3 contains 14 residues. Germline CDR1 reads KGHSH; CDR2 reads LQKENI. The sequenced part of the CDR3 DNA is TGTGCCAGCTCCCGGGGACATTCTTCAGATACC. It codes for CASSRGHSSDT. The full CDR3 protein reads CASSRGHSSDTYTF.

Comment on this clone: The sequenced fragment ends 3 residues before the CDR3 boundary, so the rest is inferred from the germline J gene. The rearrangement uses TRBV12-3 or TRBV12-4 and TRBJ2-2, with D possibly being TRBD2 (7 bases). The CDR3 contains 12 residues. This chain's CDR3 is CASSLAGGPLFF. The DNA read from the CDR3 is TGTGCCAGCAGTTTAGCGGGGGGGCCG.

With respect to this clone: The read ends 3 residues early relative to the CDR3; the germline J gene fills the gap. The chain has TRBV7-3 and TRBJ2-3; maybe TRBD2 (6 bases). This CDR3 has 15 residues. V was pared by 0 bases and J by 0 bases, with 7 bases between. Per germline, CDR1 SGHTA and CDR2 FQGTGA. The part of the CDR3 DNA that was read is TGTGCCAGCAGCTTAACCGGGGGAAGCACAGATACG. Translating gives CASSLTGGSTDT. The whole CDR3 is CASSLTGGSTDTQYF.

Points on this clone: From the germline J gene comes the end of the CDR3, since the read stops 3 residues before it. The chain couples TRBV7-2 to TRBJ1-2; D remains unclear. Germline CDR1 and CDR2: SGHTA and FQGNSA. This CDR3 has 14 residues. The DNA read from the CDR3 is TGTGCCAGCAGCTCCCAACCCGACACCTACGAC. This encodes CASSSQPDTYD. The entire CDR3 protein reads CASSSQPDTYDYTF.

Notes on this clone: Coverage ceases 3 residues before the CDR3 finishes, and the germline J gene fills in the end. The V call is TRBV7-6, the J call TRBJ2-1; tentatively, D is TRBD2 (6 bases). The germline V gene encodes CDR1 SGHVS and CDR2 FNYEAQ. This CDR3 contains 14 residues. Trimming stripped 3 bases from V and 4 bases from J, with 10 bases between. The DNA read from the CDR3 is TGTGCCAGCAGCTTCGGGGGACCTTACAATGAG. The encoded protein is CASSFGGPYNE. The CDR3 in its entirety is CASSFGGPYNEQFF.

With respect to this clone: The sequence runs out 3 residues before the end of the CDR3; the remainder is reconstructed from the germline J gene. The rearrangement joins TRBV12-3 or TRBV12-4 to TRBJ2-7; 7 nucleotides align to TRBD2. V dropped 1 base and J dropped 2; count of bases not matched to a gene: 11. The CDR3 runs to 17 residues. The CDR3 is CASSLVWRLAETYEQYF. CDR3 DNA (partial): TGTGCCAGCAGTTTAGTGTGGCGTCTAGCGGAGACCTACGAG.

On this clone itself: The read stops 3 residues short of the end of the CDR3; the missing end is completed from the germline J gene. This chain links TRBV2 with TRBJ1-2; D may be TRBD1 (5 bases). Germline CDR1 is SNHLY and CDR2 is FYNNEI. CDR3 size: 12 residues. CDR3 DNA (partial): TGTGCCAGCAGTGAGGAAACAGGAGGC. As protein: CASSEETGG. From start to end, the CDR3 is CASSEETGGYTF.

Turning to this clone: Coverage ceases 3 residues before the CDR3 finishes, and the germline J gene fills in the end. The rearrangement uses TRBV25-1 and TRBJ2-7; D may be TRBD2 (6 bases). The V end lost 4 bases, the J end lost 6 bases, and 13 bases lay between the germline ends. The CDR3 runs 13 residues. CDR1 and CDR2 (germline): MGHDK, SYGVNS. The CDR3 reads CASSVSGLFEQYF. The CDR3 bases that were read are TGTGCCAGCAGTGTCTCCGGACTATTCGAG.

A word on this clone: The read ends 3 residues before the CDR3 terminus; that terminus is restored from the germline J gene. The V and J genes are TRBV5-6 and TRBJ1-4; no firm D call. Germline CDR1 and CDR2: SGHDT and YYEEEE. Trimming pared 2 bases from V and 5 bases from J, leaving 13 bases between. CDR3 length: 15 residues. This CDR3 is CASSFRGTSNEKLFF. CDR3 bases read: TGTGCCAGCAGCTTCCGGGGTACGTCGAATGAAAAA.

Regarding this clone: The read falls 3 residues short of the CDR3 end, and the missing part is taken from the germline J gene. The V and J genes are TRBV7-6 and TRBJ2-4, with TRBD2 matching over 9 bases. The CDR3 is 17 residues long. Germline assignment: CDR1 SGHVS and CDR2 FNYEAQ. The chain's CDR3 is CASSLGSGTSRIETQYF. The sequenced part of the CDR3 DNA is TGTGCCAGCAGCTTAGGTTCTGGGACTAGCAGAATAGAGACT.

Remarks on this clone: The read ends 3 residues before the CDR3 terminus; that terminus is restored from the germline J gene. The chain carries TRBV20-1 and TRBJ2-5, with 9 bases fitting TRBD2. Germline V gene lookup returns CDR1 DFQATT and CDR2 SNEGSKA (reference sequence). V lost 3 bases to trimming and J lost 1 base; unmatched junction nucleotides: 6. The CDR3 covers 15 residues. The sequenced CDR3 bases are TGCAGTGCTAGCTCTAGCGGGGTCCGCCAAGAGACC. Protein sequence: CSASSSGVRQET. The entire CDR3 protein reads CSASSSGVRQETQYF.

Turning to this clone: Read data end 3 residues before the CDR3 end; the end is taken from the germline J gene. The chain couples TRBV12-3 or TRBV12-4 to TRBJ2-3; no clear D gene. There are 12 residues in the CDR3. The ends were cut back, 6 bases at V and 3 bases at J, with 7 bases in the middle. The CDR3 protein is CASSRTTDTQYF. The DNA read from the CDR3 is TGTGCCAGCAGCCGCACTACAGATACG.

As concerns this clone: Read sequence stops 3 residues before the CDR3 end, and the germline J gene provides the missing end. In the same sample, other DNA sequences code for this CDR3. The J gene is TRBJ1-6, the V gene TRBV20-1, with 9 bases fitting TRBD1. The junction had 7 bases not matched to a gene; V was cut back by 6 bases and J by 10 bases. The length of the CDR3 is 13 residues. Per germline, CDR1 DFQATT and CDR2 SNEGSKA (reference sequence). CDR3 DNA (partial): TGCAGTGCCCCGGGACAGGGAGGATCACCC. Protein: CSAPGQGGSP. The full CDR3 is CSAPGQGGSPLHF.

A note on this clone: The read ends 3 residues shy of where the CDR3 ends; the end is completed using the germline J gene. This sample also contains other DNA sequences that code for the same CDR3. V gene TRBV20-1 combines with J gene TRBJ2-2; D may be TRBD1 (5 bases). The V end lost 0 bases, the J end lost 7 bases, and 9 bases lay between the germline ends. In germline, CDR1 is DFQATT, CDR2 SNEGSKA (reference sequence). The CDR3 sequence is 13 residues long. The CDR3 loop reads CSARDRGGGELFF. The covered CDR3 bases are TGCAGTGCTAGAGATAGGGGTGGCGGGGAG.

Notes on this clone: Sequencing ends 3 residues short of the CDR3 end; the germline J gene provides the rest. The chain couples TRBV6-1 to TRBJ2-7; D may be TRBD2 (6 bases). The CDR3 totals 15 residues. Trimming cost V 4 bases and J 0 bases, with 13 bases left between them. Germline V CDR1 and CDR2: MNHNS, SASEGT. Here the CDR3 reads CASSGPGLDSYEQYF. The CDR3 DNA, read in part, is TGTGCCAGCAGTGGGCCGGGACTCGACTCCTACGAG.

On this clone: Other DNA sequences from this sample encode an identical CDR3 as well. CDR3: CASSLVGVGGSGNTIYF. The CDR3 bases that were read are TGTGCCAGCAGCTTAGTAGGTGTCGGCGGCAGTGGAAACACC. V and J are TRBV13 and TRBJ1-3; D not resolved. The read falls 3 residues short of the CDR3 end, and the missing part is taken from the germline J gene. This CDR3 is 17 amino acids long. The V and J ends lost 1 base and 3 bases respectively, with 16 bases between them. Germline lookup yields CDR1 PRHDT and CDR2 FYEKMQ (reference sequence).

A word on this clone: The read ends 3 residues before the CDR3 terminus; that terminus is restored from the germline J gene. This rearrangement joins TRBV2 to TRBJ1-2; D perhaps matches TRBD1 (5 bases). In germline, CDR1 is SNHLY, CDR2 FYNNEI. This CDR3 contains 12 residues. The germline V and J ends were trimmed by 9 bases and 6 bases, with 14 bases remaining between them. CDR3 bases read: TGTGCCAGTAGGCGGGGGAGCGATGGC. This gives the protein CASRRGSDG. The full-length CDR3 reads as CASRRGSDGYTF.

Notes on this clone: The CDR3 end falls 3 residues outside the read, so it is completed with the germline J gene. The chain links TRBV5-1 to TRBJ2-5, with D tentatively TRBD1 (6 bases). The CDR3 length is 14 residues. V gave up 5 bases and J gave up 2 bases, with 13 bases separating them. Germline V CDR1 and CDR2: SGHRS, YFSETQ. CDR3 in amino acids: CASSSGQPQETQYF. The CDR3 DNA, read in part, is TGCGCCAGCAGTTCCGGACAGCCACAAGAGACC.

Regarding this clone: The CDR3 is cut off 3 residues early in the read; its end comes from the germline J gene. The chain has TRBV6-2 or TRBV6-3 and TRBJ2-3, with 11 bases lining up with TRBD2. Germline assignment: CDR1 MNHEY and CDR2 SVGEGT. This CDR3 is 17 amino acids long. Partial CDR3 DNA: TGTGCCAGCAGTTTGGGGACTACTAGCGGGAGACAGGAGACG. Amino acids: CASSLGTTSGRQET. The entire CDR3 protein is CASSLGTTSGRQETQYF.